This entry features one T cell receptor beta chain sequence. The sample holds many counts of this clone. Its antigen is unknown. Base-call qualities are not available, and no considerably larger clone is one nucleotide away. The sample's time point label, decoded: baseline before oral tofacitinib. Peripheral blood and lesional scalp punch biopsies were obtained from patients with alopecia areata. PBMCs were isolated by density centrifugation and stained for CD3, CD4 and CD8, and CD4+ and CD8+ T cells were sorted on a FACSAria. To prepare the library, the immunoSEQ multiplex PCR assay was applied. To provide template for TCR sequencing, every sample had RNA extracted and reverse transcribed into cDNA. First-strand cDNA was synthesized using SuperScript III with a 2:1 mix of oligo-dT and random hexamers. A synthetic immune receptor repertoire was used to gauge amplification bias, and whatever bias remained was removed computationally. In the original analysis: Raw reads were preprocessed for error removal, and CDR3 was defined according to IMGT conventions as running from the conserved cysteine to phenylalanine. Clonality was computed as 1 minus the Shannon entropy, with the entropy normalized by log2 of the number of productive unique TCRs. CD4 or CD8 identity of scalp clones was inferred by cross-referencing scalp TCRbeta sequences with sorted blood CD4 and CD8 repertoires. TCRdb took over this immuneACCESS table, retaining in-frame rearrangements with V and J assigned. Such tables are incomplete; in checked studies, under half of the missing clones stem from an unresolved V gene, and the remainder is unexplained. That table furnishes V, J and clone size, whereas the DNA furnished D and trimming. The sample yields over 150,000 clones; roughly 59% were counted once. 1.5% to 2% of the sample is held by the ten biggest clonotypes.

This sample stems from a study of CD8+ T cells in alopecia areata (dated by TCRdb to 2016 to 2018). For context, the study as a whole: The treated patients, all with moderate-to-severe alopecia areata, were enrolled in an open-label pilot trial of oral tofacitinib given at 5 to 10 mg twice daily. Patients received tofacitinib for 6 to 18 months and were then followed off drug for 6 months to check for delayed response and recurrence. In both human patients and the C3H/HeJ mouse model, the study applied high-throughput TCRbeta sequencing to look at T cell clonal expansion in alopecia areata. On the human side, TCRbeta sequencing was run on scalp tissue and on sorted CD4+ and CD8+ peripheral blood T cells from healthy controls and from alopecia areata patients with either patchy or totalis/universalis disease. Biopsies were taken from tofacitinib-treated patients at baseline and again at 4 and 24 weeks into treatment, and several of those patients also had a later scalp biopsy. Scalp clonality was compared among normal scalp (n=4), patchy alopecia areata scalp (n=8), and alopecia totalis/universalis scalp (n=8). RNA came from the PAXgene miRNA kit for fixed scalp, the miRNeasy kit for PBMCs, and the RNeasy kit for mouse skin. TCRbeta CDR3 regions were amplified by immunoSEQ multiplex PCR with 35 Vbeta forward and 13 Jbeta reverse primers. Results and caveats for the whole study, not just this receptor: Lesional scalp, especially in alopecia totalis/universalis, showed higher clonality and more expanded CD8+ clones than normal scalp, suggesting antigenic drive. Unlike mouse skin, which is dominated by gammadelta T cells, normal human skin has resident alphabeta T cells that are also sequenced, and this complicates analysis of the scalp TCR repertoire. Compared with mice, TCR sequences shared between patients were less clear, possibly partly because of HLA diversity across the patient population.

The receptor was derived from a human donor with alopecia areata. The sample was CD4+ T cells sorted from blood, taken at week 0.

The CDR3 protein is CASSPSRGRGGELFF. The sequenced DNA: TGTGCCAGCTCACCATCCAGGGGGCGCGGCGGGGAGCTGTTTTTT. The sequence links TRBV18 to TRBJ2-2; 8 junctional bases match TRBD1. CDR1 KGHSH and CDR2 LQKENI are derived from the germline V gene. The CDR3 starts with the cysteine, ends with the phenylalanine, and has 15 residues. The entry retains the CDR3 DNA only, 45 bases that are in frame from base 1. V has 2 bases trimmed and J has 7 bases trimmed; junction bases matching no gene number 6.